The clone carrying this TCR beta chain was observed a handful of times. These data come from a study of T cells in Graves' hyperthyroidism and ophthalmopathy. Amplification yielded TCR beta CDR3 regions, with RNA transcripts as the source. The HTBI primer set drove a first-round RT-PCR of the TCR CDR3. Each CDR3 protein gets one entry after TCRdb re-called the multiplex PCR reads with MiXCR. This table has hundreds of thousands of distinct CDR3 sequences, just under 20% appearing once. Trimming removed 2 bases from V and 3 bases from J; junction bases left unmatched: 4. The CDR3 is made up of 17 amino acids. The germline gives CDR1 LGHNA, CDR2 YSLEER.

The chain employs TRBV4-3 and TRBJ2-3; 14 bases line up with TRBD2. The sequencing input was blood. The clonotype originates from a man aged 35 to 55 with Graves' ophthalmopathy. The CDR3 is CASSQRTSGRRTDTQYF. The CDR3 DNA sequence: TGCGCCAGCAGCCAAAGGACTAGCGGGAGGAGGACAGATACGCAGTATTTT.